The TCR beta chain under discussion was sequenced for a study of cytomegalovirus exposure and HLA in healthy donors. PCR primers comprised 60 Vbeta and 13 Jbeta primers. Sequencing used immunoSEQ multiplex PCR; TCRdb keeps in-frame clones, though not all of them. Here the sample spans about 100,000 clones, about 85% being singletons. To note about this clone: Its antigen is not known.

Study-level results: Later analysis showed TCR association rates varying by HLA locus, highest for DRB1 and lowest for HLA-C.

This sequence originates from a man younger than 45 in good health and CMV-seronegative. Material: PBMCs.

The CDR3 sequence is CASSIGGLAPYEQYF. Written as DNA, the CDR3 is TGTGCCAGTAGTATAGGGGGACTAGCCCCCTACGAGCAGTACTTC. This chain joins TRBV19 and TRBJ2-7, with 9 bases fitting TRBD2. Germline V lookup: CDR1 LNHDA, CDR2 SQIVND (reference sequence). CDR3 length: 15 amino acids. With V trimmed by 1 base and J by 2 bases, 3 bases remained unmatched.